The 32 T cell receptor beta chains reported below all come from one sample, sequenced in a study of blood T cell repertoires in COVID-19. Profiling relied on immunoSEQ multiplex PCR, and the TCRdb table lists in-frame clones only, not all of them. The repertoire includes a few hundred thousand clones, approximately 90% of them detected once, and roughly 1.1% sits in the top ten. The sequenced sample was PBMCs or T cells enriched from blood (not recorded which). The receptors originated from a man aged 25-45 years who had recovered from COVID-19.

This clone has a handful of counts. The chain is built from TRBV28 and TRBJ1-5, with 9 bases identical to TRBD1. The CDR3 has 16 amino acids. After removal of 2 bases from V and 5 bases from J, the junction contained 7 bases not matched to a gene. Germline V gene lookup returns CDR1 MDHEN and CDR2 SYDVKM. CDR3 coding DNA: TGTGCCAGCAGTTTAGGGGGACAGGGACTATATCAGCCCCAGCATTTT. Translated: CASSLGGQGLYQPQHF.

The CDR3 loop reads CASSEWQGGNQPQHF. The CDR3 DNA reads as TGTGCCAGCAGTGAGTGGCAGGGCGGCAATCAGCCCCAGCATTTT. V gene TRBV2 combines with J gene TRBJ1-5, with D possibly TRBD1 on 5 matching bases. The CDR3 has 15 residues. V shed 3 bases and J shed 2 bases, with 11 bases lying between them. Germline V gene lookup returns CDR1 SNHLY and CDR2 FYNNEI.

This clone occurred once. The J gene is TRBJ1-2, the V gene TRBV12-5, with unresolved D. CDR1 LGHNT and CDR2 FRNRAP come from the germline V gene. The CDR3 runs 12 residues. The V gene lost 3 bases and the J gene lost 8 bases, with 10 bases spanning the gap. For the CDR3, the DNA is TGTGCTAGTGGTTTAGAATCTGAGGGCTACACCTTC. It yields the protein CASGLESEGYTF. Full variable domain (outside the CDR3, taken from reference TRBV12-5 and TRBJ1-2): DARVTQTPRHKVTEMGQEVTMRCQPILGHNTVFWYRQTMMQGLELLAYFRNRAPLDDSGMPKDRFSAEMPDATLATLKIQPSEPRDSAVYFCASGLESEGYTFGSGTRLTVV.

The chain joins TRBV19 to TRBJ1-3; no clear D. In germline, CDR1 is LNHDA, CDR2 SQIVND (reference sequence). Trimming took 3 bases from V and 3 from J, leaving 9 bases between them. The CDR3 contains 14 residues. This CDR3 reads CASSIKDNGNTIYF. For the CDR3, the DNA is TGTGCCAGTAGTATTAAAGACAATGGAAACACCATATATTTT.

This clone was seen just once. The chain employs TRBV30 and TRBJ1-1; unclear D gene. This CDR3 region has 14 residues. V lost 0 bases and J lost 1, with 9 bases in between. The V gene's germline CDR1 is GTSNPN and CDR2 SVGIG (reference sequence). The CDR3 spells CAWSVQEGNTEAFF. DNA of the CDR3: TGTGCCTGGAGTGTACAAGAGGGGAACACTGAAGCTTTCTTT.

This chain connects TRBV12-3 or TRBV12-4 to TRBJ2-1; the match to TRBD2 covers 8 bases. The J segment lost 10 bases and the V segment lost 6 bases, leaving 5 bases of the junction unmatched. This CDR3 is built from 12 residues. Here the CDR3 DNA reads TGTGCCAGCAGGGGGGGACTAGTCGAGCAGTTCTTC. Encoded protein: CASRGGLVEQFF.

Here the CDR3 DNA reads TGTGCCAGCAGTTACCCGCAGGGCGCCCGCGAAAAACTGTTTTTT. Translated: CASSYPQGAREKLFF. The rearrangement uses TRBV6-6 and TRBJ1-4; maybe TRBD1 (5 bases). V lost 2 bases, J lost 8 bases, and 15 bases lay in between. The CDR3 covers 15 residues. CDR1 is MNHNY, CDR2 SVGAGI, per germline (reference sequence).

The genes are TRBV9 and TRBJ1-1; no definite D call. This CDR3 region has 14 residues. Per germline, CDR1 SGDLS and CDR2 YYNGEE. Trimming left V 4 bases short and J 2 bases short, with 12 bases between. Written as DNA, the CDR3 is TGTGCCAGCAGCTCCCAAGCTGAAAACACTGAAGCTTTCTTT. Protein sequence: CASSSQAENTEAFF. Full variable domain (remainder filled in from reference TRBV9 and TRBJ1-1): DSGVTQTPKHLITATGQRVTLRCSPRSGDLSVYWYQQSLDQGLQFLIQYYNGEERAKGNILERFSAQQFPDLHSELNLSSLELGDSALYFCASSSQAENTEAFFGQGTRLTVV.

V and J are TRBV7-2 and TRBJ2-1; 7 nucleotides match TRBD2. J lost 8 bases, V lost 1 base, and 5 bases had no gene match. This CDR3 is 14 amino acids long. Germline V gene sequence: CDR1 SGHTA, CDR2 FQGNSA. CDR3 residues: CASSLVSAGDEQFF. CDR3 coding DNA: TGTGCCAGCAGCTTAGTTTCCGCGGGGGATGAGCAGTTCTTC.

This chain joins TRBV4-1 and TRBJ1-4, with D maybe TRBD1 (5 bases). Per the germline V gene, CDR1 is MGHRA and CDR2 is YSYEKL. The V and J ends lost 1 base and 4 bases respectively, with 7 bases between them. The CDR3 extends over 14 amino acids. This chain's CDR3 is CASSQADSNEKLFF. In DNA, the CDR3 is TGCGCCAGCAGCCAAGCCGACAGTAATGAAAAACTGTTTTTT.

This clone was detected once. V is TRBV24-1 and J is TRBJ2-2; D possibly corresponds to TRBD2 (6 bases). This CDR3 has 19 residues. The V gene lost 3 bases and the J gene lost 3 bases, with 22 bases spanning the gap. Per germline, CDR1 KGHDR and CDR2 SFDVKD. The CDR3 reads CATSDSEIEGWGDTGELFF. DNA of the CDR3: TGTGCCACCAGTGATAGCGAGATCGAGGGATGGGGGGACACCGGGGAGCTGTTTTTT.

The chain uses TRBV18 and TRBJ1-1; no clear D gene. CDR1 KGHSH and CDR2 LQKENI come from the germline V gene. V lost 4 bases, J lost 0 bases, and 9 bases lay in between. CDR3 length: 14 amino acids. CDR3 in DNA: TGTGCCAGCTCACTTAGTTCCGTGAACACTGAAGCTTTCTTT. As protein: CASSLSSVNTEAFF.

The CDR3 nucleotides read TGCGCCAGCAAACTAGCGCTTAGCACAGATACGCAGTATTTT. It codes for CASKLALSTDTQYF. The chain uses TRBV5-1 and TRBJ2-3; 7 nucleotides align to TRBD2. Trimming at V came to 6 bases and at J to 0 bases, leaving 4 bases not matched to a gene. The CDR3 loop spans 14 amino acids. Per germline, CDR1 SGHRS and CDR2 YFSETQ.

This sequence joins TRBV28 and TRBJ2-5; D remains unclear. V lost 6 bases, J lost 0 bases, and 8 bases lay in between. This CDR3 contains 13 residues. CDR1 and CDR2 from the germline V gene are MDHEN and SYDVKM. CDR3 amino acids: CASRSQDQETQYF. The CDR3 DNA is TGTGCCAGCAGGTCCCAGGACCAAGAGACCCAGTACTTC.

The V and J genes are TRBV19 and TRBJ2-5; 7 bases are shared with TRBD1. The CDR3 consists of 12 residues. The V and J ends lost 10 bases and 7 bases, in that order; junction bases with no gene match: 9. Germline assignment: CDR1 LNHDA and CDR2 SQIVND (reference sequence). CDR3 DNA sequence: TGTGCCACCGGGGACAGCATAGGGACCCAGTACTTC. This sequence encodes CATGDSIGTQYF.

V usage is TRBV11-2 and J usage is TRBJ1-2; 9 positions agree with TRBD1. The V segment lost 9 bases and the J segment 4 bases; nucleotides outside the gene matches: 6. The germline V gene has CDR1 SGHAT and CDR2 FQNNGV. The CDR3 covers 13 residues. Here the CDR3 reads CASNRGLGYGYTF. The CDR3 DNA follows: TGTGCCAGTAACAGGGGGCTCGGCTATGGCTACACCTTC.

V usage is TRBV29-1 and J usage is TRBJ2-1, with 7 bases fitting TRBD1. Germline CDR1 and CDR2: SQVTM and ANQGSEA. J was trimmed by 4 bases and V by 3 bases; bases with no gene match: 3. This CDR3 region has 13 residues. The CDR3 sequence: CSVEGDSYNEQFF. The CDR3, as DNA: TGCAGCGTTGAGGGGGACAGTTACAATGAGCAGTTCTTC.

The chain combines TRBV28 with TRBJ2-4, with a possible D match to TRBD2 (5 bases). The length of the CDR3 is 16 residues. CDR1 and CDR2 (germline): MDHEN, SYDVKM. The V and J ends lost 2 bases and 1 base respectively, with 12 bases between them. For the CDR3, the DNA is TGTGCCAGCAGTTTAGCGGCAACGGGGGCCAAAAACATTCAGTACTTC. This encodes CASSLAATGAKNIQYF.

The chain's CDR3 is CASSPPGQGFSYEQYF. In DNA form, the CDR3 reads TGTGCCAGCTCACCTCCCGGACAGGGCTTCTCCTACGAGCAGTACTTC. The chain uses TRBV18 and TRBJ2-7, with 8 positions matching TRBD1. Germline assignment: CDR1 KGHSH and CDR2 LQKENI. The CDR3 sequence is 16 residues long. The J segment lost 0 bases and the V segment lost 3 bases, leaving 7 bases of the junction unmatched. The complete variable domain, with remaining parts taken from reference TRBV18 and TRBJ2-7, reads NAGVMQNPRHLVRRRGQEARLRCSPMKGHSHVYWYRQLPEEGLKFMVYLQKENIIDESGMPKERFSAEFPKEGPSILRIQQVVRGDSAAYFCASSPPGQGFSYEQYFGPGTRLTVT.

This clone was detected once. The chain links TRBV5-1 to TRBJ1-1, with D maybe TRBD1 (5 bases). This CDR3 is built from 13 residues. Trimming took off 3 bases at V and 0 bases at J, with 6 bases between the two ends. Germline lookup yields CDR1 SGHRS and CDR2 YFSETQ. The CDR3: CASSSGVNTEAFF. The CDR3 region has the DNA TGCGCCAGCAGCTCGGGGGTGAACACTGAAGCTTTCTTT.

The chain couples TRBV30 to TRBJ1-1; possibly TRBD1 for D (6 bases). V was clipped by 1 base and J by 2 bases, with 11 bases between them. Germline CDR1 and CDR2: GTSNPN and SVGIG (reference sequence). CDR3 length equals 14 residues. The CDR3 bases are TGTGCCTGGAGTGCCGGACAGATAAACACTGAAGCTTTCTTT. It encodes CAWSAGQINTEAFF.

The chain is built from TRBV7-9 and TRBJ1-4; 8 bases agree with TRBD1. The germline V gene encodes CDR1 SEHNR and CDR2 FQNEAQ (reference sequence). V lost 1 base and J lost 7; bases outside the gene matches: 5. The CDR3 sequence is 15 residues long. CDR3 nucleotide sequence: TGTGCCAGCAGCTTAGGGCAGGGGGCCATTGAAAAACTGTTTTTT. This translates into CASSLGQGAIEKLFF.

This chain links TRBV12-3 or TRBV12-4 with TRBJ1-3, with unresolved D. Trimming left V 7 bases short and J 7 bases short, with 8 bases between. The CDR3 extends over 11 amino acids. The CDR3 DNA reads as TGTGCCAGCACGCCGGGGAACACCATATATTTT. Translation: CASTPGNTIYF.

The rearrangement links TRBV11-3 to TRBJ1-1; D is unclear. CDR1 is SGHNT and CDR2 is YENEEA in the germline V gene. Between the trimmed V and J ends, which lost 0 bases and 3 bases, there was a span of 11 bases. This CDR3 spans 15 amino acids. CDR3 residues: CASSLEGGADTEAFF. The CDR3 nucleotides read TGTGCCAGCAGCTTAGAAGGAGGCGCGGACACTGAAGCTTTCTTT.

The V call is TRBV7-2, the J call TRBJ2-7; possible D gene TRBD1, 7 bases. Germline V gene sequence: CDR1 SGHTA, CDR2 FQGNSA. Trimming pared 3 bases from V and 7 bases from J, leaving 16 bases between. The CDR3 totals 14 residues. CDR3 sequence: CASSFQGGSSEQYF. Here the CDR3 DNA reads TGTGCCAGCAGCTTCCAGGGGGGATCAAGTGAGCAGTACTTC. The full variable domain, completed using reference TRBV7-2 and TRBJ2-7, is GAGVSQSPSNKVTEKGKDVELRCDPISGHTALYWYRQSLGQGLEFLIYFQGNSAPDKSGLPSDRFSAERTGGSVSTLTIQRTQQEDSAVYLCASSFQGGSSEQYFGPGTRLTVT.

The chain recombines TRBV6-5 with TRBJ2-5; 7 bases map to TRBD1. This CDR3 comprises 13 residues. Unmatched junction bases numbered 4, after V lost 5 bases and J lost 4 bases. In germline, CDR1 is MNHEY, CDR2 SVGAGI. CDR3 sequence (DNA): TGTGCCAGCAGTAGGGGGCTCGGAGAGACCCAGTACTTC. This gives the protein CASSRGLGETQYF.

V usage is TRBV19 and J usage is TRBJ2-7, with 13 bases fitting TRBD2. V lost 5 bases to trimming and J lost 3 bases; unmatched junction nucleotides: 7. The germline V gene has CDR1 LNHDA and CDR2 SQIVND (reference sequence). CDR3 length: 16 amino acids. CDR3 DNA sequence: TGTGCCAGTAGTCGACTAGCGGGAGGACCGTACTACGAGCAGTACTTC. Residues: CASSRLAGGPYYEQYF.

The genes are TRBV24-1 and TRBJ2-1; D not certain. The CDR3 extends over 14 amino acids. Germline CDR1 reads KGHDR; CDR2 reads SFDVKD. V was pared by 2 bases and J by 3 bases, with 7 bases between. The CDR3 nucleotides read TGTGCCACCAGTGATTACCCAGACTACAATGAGCAGTTCTTC. Amino acid sequence: CATSDYPDYNEQFF.

V and J are TRBV7-8 and TRBJ2-7; 9 positions match TRBD1. This CDR3 comprises 15 residues. Germline V CDR1 and CDR2: SGHVS, FQNEAQ. V trimming: 3 bases; J trimming: 3 bases; junction bases outside the gene matches: 6. Here the CDR3 DNA reads TGTGCCAGCAGCTTCCGGACAGGGGTCTACTACGAGCAGTACTTC. This sequence encodes CASSFRTGVYYEQYF.

This chain links TRBV7-8 with TRBJ2-1; TRBD2 is a possible D gene (6 bases). Per germline, CDR1 SGHVS and CDR2 FQNEAQ. V lost 6 bases to trimming and J lost 10 bases, with 16 bases between them. The CDR3 is made up of 13 amino acids. The CDR3 nucleotides are TGTGCCAGCAGTCGACTAGGTCCGGGGGAGCAGTTCTTC. This sequence encodes CASSRLGPGEQFF.

The rearrangement uses TRBV7-9 and TRBJ2-2; 7 bases fit TRBD2. The V and J ends lost 5 bases and 3 bases, in that order; junction bases with no gene match: 9. Germline CDR1 SEHNR, CDR2 FQNEAQ (reference sequence). CDR3 length: 16 residues. This CDR3 is CASSVLGAGYTGELFF. The CDR3 nucleotides are TGTGCCAGCAGCGTGCTGGGAGCGGGATACACCGGGGAGCTGTTTTTT.

The chain recombines TRBV5-6 with TRBJ1-6; D might be TRBD1 (5 bases). The CDR3 consists of 15 residues. Trimming removed 0 bases at V and 9 bases at J, with 13 bases between. Germline CDR1 SGHDT, CDR2 YYEEEE. The CDR3 region is CASSLDRSGASPLHF. The DNA of the CDR3 is TGTGCCAGCAGCTTGGACAGGTCCGGCGCTTCACCCCTCCACTTT.